This TCR beta chain was observed in a study of radiotherapy plus CTLA-4 blockade in lung cancer. Trimming at V came to 3 bases and at J to 4 bases, leaving 21 bases not matched to a gene. The CDR3 is made up of 20 amino acids. This clone was picked up one time. Data came from immunoSEQ multiplex PCR; TCRdb stores just in-frame clones and leaves some out. Of about 31,000 clones in the sample, more than 75% are singletons; the top ten hold around 7.5%. This TCR came from a human donor with non-small cell lung cancer who had stable disease on radiotherapy plus ipilimumab. The input for sequencing was peripheral blood, taken from a patient treated with radiotherapy plus ipilimumab. The chain joins TRBV23-1 to TRBJ1-2, with 9 bases lining up with TRBD1. Being an ORF, TRBV23-1 has a function that is uncertain. The CDR3 is CASSQCGDRANSRRIYGYTF. In DNA, the CDR3 is TGCGCCAGCAGTCAGTGCGGGGACAGGGCGAATAGTAGGAGGATCTATGGCTACACCTTC.